This passage covers 29 T cell receptor beta chains from one sample sequenced in a study of blood T cell repertoires in COVID-19. Some clones are missing from TCRdb's copy, which holds only in-frame ones; the method was immunoSEQ multiplex PCR. The table lists roughly 170,000 clones, about 90% of them singletons. The sequenced material came from peripheral blood. These receptors came from a man between 65 and 85 years old with active or convalescent COVID-19.

V gene TRBV5-1 combines with J gene TRBJ2-3; D may be TRBD1 (6 bases). The CDR3 consists of 15 residues. Germline CDR1 SGHRS, CDR2 YFSETQ. The V end was cut by 1 base, the J end by 2 bases, with 11 bases between. CDR3 DNA sequence: TGCGCCAGCAGCTTGCAGGGGTTTGACACAGATACGCAGTATTTT. Its protein product is CASSLQGFDTDTQYF.

The J gene is TRBJ2-7, the V gene TRBV18; 9 bases are a match to TRBD1. V was pared by 4 bases and J by 7 bases, with 11 bases of the junction left unmatched. This CDR3 region has 15 residues. CDR1 KGHSH and CDR2 LQKENI come from the germline V gene. The CDR3, as DNA: TGTGCCAGCTCACTGCAAAAGGGACAGGGTGGAGAGCAGTACTTC. Translated, it gives CASSLQKGQGGEQYF. Full variable domain (remainder filled in from reference TRBV18 and TRBJ2-7): NAGVMQNPRHLVRRRGQEARLRCSPMKGHSHVYWYRQLPEEGLKFMVYLQKENIIDESGMPKERFSAEFPKEGPSILRIQQVVRGDSAAYFCASSLQKGQGGEQYFGPGTRLTVT.

The chain couples TRBV15 to TRBJ2-1; D gene unclear. The CDR3 runs 14 residues. The germline V gene encodes CDR1 LNHNV and CDR2 YYDKDF (reference sequence). The V gene lost 0 bases and the J gene lost 5 bases, with 8 bases spanning the gap. The CDR3 loop is CATSRDGSHNEQFF. The CDR3 nucleotides are TGTGCCACCAGCAGAGACGGGTCACACAATGAGCAGTTCTTC.

The rearrangement uses TRBV5-1 and TRBJ2-1; tentative D call: TRBD2 (6 bases). CDR3 size: 14 residues. The V gene's germline CDR1 is SGHRS and CDR2 YFSETQ. Trimming pared 2 bases from V and 7 bases from J, leaving 13 bases between. This chain's CDR3 is CASSFGGFDNEQFF. As DNA, the CDR3 is TGCGCCAGCAGCTTTGGAGGGTTTGATAATGAGCAGTTCTTC.

V gene TRBV15 combines with J gene TRBJ2-7, with 8 bases lining up with TRBD1. There are 13 residues in the CDR3. The V gene end was trimmed by 3 bases and the J gene end by 12 bases; junction bases not matched to a gene: 10. Germline values: CDR1 LNHNV, CDR2 YYDKDF (reference sequence). The CDR3 protein is CATSRGQDPPRYF. DNA for the CDR3: TGTGCCACCAGCAGGGGACAGGATCCCCCCCGGTACTTC.

The chain uses TRBV5-4 and TRBJ2-3; tentative D call: TRBD2 (6 bases). This CDR3 comprises 17 residues. The V gene lost 4 bases and the J gene lost 3 bases, with 21 bases spanning the gap. Germline V CDR1 and CDR2: SGHNT, YYREEE (reference sequence). This CDR3 is CASSHRGLRVVTDTQYF. Written as DNA, the CDR3 is TGTGCCAGCAGCCATCGAGGACTACGGGTTGTGACAGATACGCAGTATTTT.

The J gene is TRBJ1-1, the V gene TRBV30; D gene uncertain. Germline CDR1 is GTSNPN and CDR2 is SVGIG (reference sequence). The CDR3 runs 14 residues. Trimming shortened V by 3 bases and J by 0 bases, and 11 bases separated the two germline ends. The CDR3 coding sequence is TGTGCCTGGAGGGAGGGCAGAATGAACACTGAAGCTTTCTTT. Protein: CAWREGRMNTEAFF.

The chain couples TRBV6-5 to TRBJ1-1; D uncertain. Germline V gene data show CDR1 as MNHEY and CDR2 as SVGAGI. V was clipped by 7 bases and J by 4 bases, with 13 bases between them. The CDR3 consists of 13 residues. The CDR3 region is CASNGDLVTEAFF. The CDR3 region has the DNA TGTGCCAGCAACGGGGATTTAGTCACTGAAGCTTTCTTT.

This clone was seen only a few times. This rearrangement joins TRBV30 to TRBJ2-2, with D possibly matching TRBD2 (6 bases). From germline, CDR1 is GTSNPN and CDR2 SVGIG (reference sequence). With 0 bases removed from V and 4 bases from J, the gap between germline ends came to 18 bases. CDR3 length: 17 amino acids. Here the CDR3 reads CAWSVWGGQGRTGELFF. The CDR3 coding sequence is TGTGCCTGGAGTGTTTGGGGAGGACAAGGGCGCACCGGGGAGCTGTTTTTT.

The J gene is TRBJ1-1, the V gene TRBV6-6; a possible D gene is TRBD1 (6 bases). Trimming removed 8 bases from V and 2 bases from J, with 12 bases in between. Germline V gene lookup returns CDR1 MNHNY and CDR2 SVGAGI (reference sequence). There are 13 residues in the CDR3. For the CDR3, the DNA is TGTGCCAGCGCGGCAGGGGCAAACACTGAAGCTTTCTTT. It translates to CASAAGANTEAFF.

The chain recombines TRBV28 with TRBJ2-6; weak D call: TRBD1 (5 bases). The CDR3 covers 15 residues. Germline assignment: CDR1 MDHEN and CDR2 SYDVKM. Trimming took off 5 bases at V and 0 bases at J, with 8 bases between the two ends. CDR3 region: CASSADSSGANVLTF. The CDR3 DNA follows: TGTGCCAGCAGTGCCGACAGCTCTGGGGCCAACGTCCTGACTTTC.

This rearrangement joins TRBV5-5 to TRBJ2-7; a weak D match, TRBD1 (5 bases). The ends were cut back, 0 bases at V and 5 bases at J, with 12 bases in the middle. The CDR3 loop spans 14 amino acids. Germline assignment: CDR1 SGHKS and CDR2 YYEKEE (reference sequence). As DNA, the CDR3 is TGTGCCAGCAGCTTGGCCAGGGTATCCCACGAGCAGTACTTC. Protein sequence: CASSLARVSHEQYF.

The CDR3 loop reads CASSYSGTSGGYTF. DNA of the CDR3: TGTGCCAGCAGTTACTCGGGTACGAGCGGGGGCTACACCTTC. The V call is TRBV6-2 or TRBV6-3, the J call TRBJ1-2; D is unresolved. Germline CDR1 MNHEY, CDR2 SVGEGT. The CDR3 totals 14 residues. Trimming cost V 0 bases and J 8 bases, with 13 bases left between them.

The chain uses TRBV4-2 and TRBJ1-4, with TRBD1 matching over 10 bases. The CDR3 totals 15 residues. The germline V gene has CDR1 LGHNA and CDR2 YNFKEQ. V shed 1 base, J shed 7 bases, and the junction held 3 bases outside the gene matches. The CDR3 protein is CASSQGRQGAEKLFF. The CDR3 DNA reads as TGTGCCAGCAGCCAAGGACGACAGGGGGCTGAAAAACTGTTTTTT.

The rearrangement links TRBV5-1 to TRBJ1-4; TRBD1 is a possible D gene (6 bases). Germline CDR1 reads SGHRS; CDR2 reads YFSETQ. Trimming took off 0 bases at V and 6 bases at J, with 15 bases between the two ends. The CDR3 loop spans 16 amino acids. In nucleotides, the CDR3 is TGCGCCAGCAGCTTGGCACTGAGGCAGGGGTATGAAAAACTGTTTTTT. It yields the protein CASSLALRQGYEKLFF.

This clone has just a few counts. The chain uses TRBV5-1 and TRBJ2-7; D remains ambiguous. Trimming removed 2 bases at V and 5 bases at J, with 11 bases between. The germline gives CDR1 SGHRS, CDR2 YFSETQ. The CDR3 has 13 residues. The CDR3 coding sequence is TGCGCCAGCAGCTTAAGTCGTAACAACGAGCAGTACTTC. Its protein is CASSLSRNNEQYF.

V gene TRBV10-1 combines with J gene TRBJ2-5; no clear D. Trimming stripped 6 bases from V and 2 bases from J, with 16 bases between. Germline V gives CDR1 WNHNN, CDR2 SYGVQD (reference sequence). This CDR3 contains 15 residues. The CDR3 sequence is CASSAVLRVQETQYF. The CDR3, as DNA: TGCGCCAGCAGCGCGGTTCTCCGGGTACAAGAGACCCAGTACTTC.

V gene TRBV12-3 or TRBV12-4 combines with J gene TRBJ1-1; D may be TRBD1 (6 bases). This CDR3 is built from 13 residues. Trimming cost V 7 bases and J 7 bases, with 16 bases left between them. The chain's CDR3 is CASTSLGAGEAFF. CDR3 nucleotides: TGTGCCAGCACCTCCCTGGGGGCCGGTGAAGCTTTCTTT.

The J gene is TRBJ2-7, the V gene TRBV15; tentative D call: TRBD1 (6 bases). This CDR3 is built from 20 residues. V was clipped by 0 bases and J by 0 bases, with 24 bases between them. Germline loops: CDR1 LNHNV, CDR2 YYDKDF (reference sequence). As DNA, the CDR3 is TGTGCCACCAGCAGAGATAGGGGACACTCTCCTTGGGGTCCCTCCTACGAGCAGTACTTC. As protein: CATSRDRGHSPWGPSYEQYF. Looking up the rest from reference TRBV15 and TRBJ2-7 gives the full variable domain: DAMVIQNPRYQVTQFGKPVTLSCSQTLNHNVMYWYQQKSSQAPKLLFHYYDKDFNNEADTPDNFQSRRPNTSFCFLDIRSPGLGDTAMYLCATSRDRGHSPWGPSYEQYFGPGTRLTVT.

The rearrangement links TRBV24-1 to TRBJ2-3, with D possibly matching TRBD2 (5 bases). The CDR3 consists of 12 residues. The V end lost 9 bases, the J end lost 2 bases, and 8 bases lay between the germline ends. Germline CDR1 KGHDR, CDR2 SFDVKD. CDR3 in DNA: TGTGCCACCGGCCGGGACACAGATACGCAGTATTTT. Translated: CATGRDTDTQYF.

The chain employs TRBV28 and TRBJ2-4, with 9 bases that match TRBD2. The CDR3 consists of 15 residues. CDR1 is MDHEN, CDR2 SYDVKM, per germline. V lost 5 bases and J lost 4; bases outside the gene matches: 6. The CDR3 loop is CASSRLAELKNIQYF. In DNA form, the CDR3 reads TGTGCCAGCAGTCGACTAGCGGAACTTAAAAACATTCAGTACTTC. Based on the CDR3 plus reference TRBV28 and TRBJ2-4, the full variable domain is DVKVTQSSRYLVKRTGEKVFLECVQDMDHENMFWYRQDPGLGLRLIYFSYDVKMKEKGDIPEGYSVSREKKERFSLILESASTNQTSMYLCASSRLAELKNIQYFGAGTRLSVL.

The chain links TRBV15 to TRBJ2-1, with TRBD1 as a possible D gene (6 bases). Germline CDR1 and CDR2: LNHNV and YYDKDF (reference sequence). The CDR3 has 17 residues. V lost 0 bases and J lost 0, with 12 bases in between. The DNA for the CDR3 is TGTGCCACCAGCAGAGATAGAGGGACAAGCTCCTACAATGAGCAGTTCTTC. Encoded protein: CATSRDRGTSSYNEQFF.

The V call is TRBV29-1, the J call TRBJ2-5; D gene uncertain. V lost 2 bases to trimming and J lost 4 bases, with 14 bases between them. Germline assignment: CDR1 SQVTM and CDR2 ANQGSEA. The CDR3 has 14 amino acids. CDR3 sequence: CSVEMLAGPETQYF. The CDR3 DNA sequence: TGCAGCGTTGAAATGTTGGCAGGTCCAGAGACCCAGTACTTC. The full variable domain, with the rest looked up from reference TRBV29-1 and TRBJ2-5, is SAVISQKPSRDICQRGTSLTIQCQVDSQVTMMFWYRQQPGQSLTLIATANQGSEATYESGFVIDKFPISRPNLTFSTLTVSNMSPEDSSIYLCSVEMLAGPETQYFGPGTRLLVL.

This chain uses TRBV5-1 with TRBJ2-3; 8 nucleotides align to TRBD2. The CDR3 is 15 amino acids. Germline-derived CDR1 and CDR2 are SGHRS and YFSETQ. Losses at the gene ends were 1 base for V and 2 bases for J; bases not matched to a gene: 3. The CDR3: CASSLYSGTTDTQYF. In DNA form, the CDR3 reads TGCGCCAGCAGCTTGTATAGCGGGACCACAGATACGCAGTATTTT.

The V gene is TRBV28, the J gene TRBJ1-5, with TRBD1 as a possible D gene (5 bases). V lost 6 bases and J 8 bases, leaving 17 bases between the germline ends. This CDR3 region has 14 residues. CDR1 is MDHEN, CDR2 SYDVKM, per germline. Here the CDR3 reads CASRQSGGNKPQHF. DNA of the CDR3: TGTGCCAGCAGGCAGTCGGGGGGAAATAAGCCCCAGCATTTT.

This chain's CDR3 is CASSLDRAGNTIYF. CDR3 DNA: TGTGCCAGCTCACTGGACAGGGCCGGAAACACCATATATTTT. This sequence joins TRBV18 and TRBJ1-3; 8 bases map to TRBD1. Germline-derived CDR1 and CDR2 are KGHSH and LQKENI. The V and J ends lost 4 bases and 4 bases, in that order; junction bases with no gene match: 3. The CDR3 sequence is 14 residues long. Together with reference TRBV18 and TRBJ1-3, the CDR3 gives the full variable domain: NAGVMQNPRHLVRRRGQEARLRCSPMKGHSHVYWYRQLPEEGLKFMVYLQKENIIDESGMPKERFSAEFPKEGPSILRIQQVVRGDSAAYFCASSLDRAGNTIYFGEGSWLTVV.

In its sample, this clone was seen a few times. The chain links TRBV7-2 to TRBJ2-2; TRBD1 agrees at 10 bases. The CDR3 loop spans 13 amino acids. The germline gives CDR1 SGHTA, CDR2 FQGNSA. V lost 10 bases to trimming and J lost 5 bases; unmatched junction nucleotides: 4. The chain's CDR3 is CAIRDRGTGELFF. The CDR3 DNA sequence: TGTGCCATCCGGGACAGGGGAACCGGGGAGCTGTTTTTT.

The chain employs TRBV5-4 and TRBJ1-2; 8 bases are a match to TRBD1. CDR3 size: 13 residues. In germline, CDR1 is SGHNT, CDR2 YYREEE (reference sequence). V was clipped by 4 bases and J by 4 bases; unmatched bases: 3. CDR3 in amino acids: CASSPDRVYGYTF. DNA for the CDR3: TGTGCCAGCAGCCCGGACAGGGTCTATGGCTACACCTTC.

CDR3 DNA sequence: TGTGCCAGCAGTGTAGGACTAGCGGGAGGGAGGGAGTATTTT. Protein: CASSVGLAGGREYF. The rearrangement links TRBV3-1 (or the pseudogene TRBV3-2) to TRBJ2-3; 15 bases agree with TRBD2. The CDR3 runs to 14 residues. J was trimmed by 13 bases and V by 6 bases; bases with no gene match: 8. The germline CDR1 and CDR2 sequences are LGHDT and YNNKEL (reference sequence).